The clone carrying this TCR beta chain has a single count. These data are taken from a study of blood T cell repertoires in COVID-19. Study-level information: Specimens from acute and convalescent COVID-19 originated in the United States, Italy and Spain. Sources were T cells, B-cell-depleted T cells, or PBMCs; the material itself was cDNA or gDNA.

Authors' data handling: Nucleated cell number was recorded as an estimate derived from reference gene primer amplification. Sequencing was performed with immunoSEQ multiplex PCR; in TCRdb, only in-frame clones are kept and a portion is missing. The V and J calls and clone size come from that table; D and trimming were worked out from the DNA. The sample lists roughly 250,000 clones, roughly 82% occurring once. The CDR3 is 14 residues long. Germline V CDR1 and CDR2: SGHNT, YYREEE (reference sequence). J gave up 5 bases and V 4 bases, and 3 bases lay outside the gene matches. The sample taken for sequencing was peripheral blood. This clonotype was obtained from a woman between 65 and 79 years old with acute or convalescent COVID-19. The chain links TRBV5-4 to TRBJ2-3; TRBD2 agrees at 11 bases. CDR3 DNA: TGTGCCAGCAGCACAGGACTAGCGGGAGATACGCAGTATTTT. It codes for CASSTGLAGDTQYF.